This T cell receptor (beta chain) was recorded in a study of Ad26.COV2.S vaccination and SARS-CoV-2 variants. In the study overall: The authors gave Ad26.COV2.S intramuscularly, either once or twice 56 days apart.

The V gene lost 1 base and the J gene lost 12 bases, with 13 bases spanning the gap. This CDR3 region has 14 residues. The germline V gene has CDR1 LGHNA and CDR2 YNFKEQ. General study results and limits: Substantial breadth was reported for post-vaccination spike-specific CD8+ and CD4+ T cells. The placebo group had lower spike-specific TCR breadth than the vaccine recipients did. Vaccinees and placebo recipients showed similar non-spike TCR breadth.

Repertoires were generated with immunoSEQ multiplex PCR, while TCRdb's copy carries only in-frame clones and drops some. The sample carries under 600,000 clones, roughly 87% recorded once. Remarks on this clone: Its antigen is not known.

Sample treatment: some 20 received Ad26.COV2.S at low or high dose, single or two shots; 5 received placebo; per-sample allocation not given. Vaccine and placebo recipients were sampled on day 63 after the first injection. The source material was peripheral blood, sampled in a trial of Ad26.COV2.S vaccine versus placebo. V is TRBV4-2 and J is TRBJ1-6; D uncertain. This clonotype was sampled from a person aged 18-65 years who received the Ad26.COV2.S COVID-19 vaccine or a placebo. The CDR3 region is CASSQGTNLGPLHF. The CDR3 coding sequence is TGTGCCAGCAGCCAAGGTACGAATTTGGGACCCCTCCACTTT.